This TCR beta chain was identified during a study of response to subunit inactivated influenza vaccine (dated by TCRdb to 2017 to 2018). Context from the whole study: Deep quantitative profiling of the T cell receptor repertoire was used in the study to follow responses to a trivalent subunit inactivated influenza vaccine.

CDR1 and CDR2, looked up from the germline V gene, are ENHRY and SYGVKD. V loses 3 bases of germline sequence and J loses 2 bases, and the interval between the two ends is 11 bases. The CDR3 runs 15 residues from the cysteine to the phenylalanine. Of all the DNA, just the CDR3 is kept, 45 bases in frame from base 1. The investigation overall reported the following: It was suggested by the authors that each seasonal influenza vaccination may recruit only a limited number of new T cells.

Libraries were prepared through RT-PCR. For sequencing, an Illumina HiSeq 2500 was employed. The public reads were run again by TCRdb, first through fastp at Q25 and then through MiXCR, and only productive beta chains were kept. Each record represents a unique CDR3 protein, reported with the most common genes and DNA among its rows. The sample table records hundreds of thousands of distinct CDR3 sequences; less than 15% of these occur just once. Together, the top ten hold 6% to 9.5% of the sample. A word on this clonotype: The antigen it binds to is not known. No much larger clone exists at a distance of one base, and base qualities are not known.

This sample comprised PBMCs from blood, obtained 14 to 15 days before vaccination. The clonotype was recovered from a man in his fifties or sixties who received an inactivated influenza vaccine. Donor details come from another sample of the same person, matched by shared clones. This chain is built from TRBV10-3 and TRBJ1-3; the D gene is perhaps TRBD1, on 6 matching bases. CDR3 region: CAISDQGLAGNTIYF. The sequenced DNA is TGTGCCATCAGTGACCAGGGGCTGGCTGGAAACACCATATATTTT.